The clone carrying this TCR beta chain was detected a few times. The antigen remains undetermined. This specimen comes from a study of CD8+ T cells in alopecia areata. Trimming pared 3 bases from V and 0 bases from J, leaving 15 bases between. The CDR3 is 16 amino acids. The germline V gene encodes CDR1 MNHEY and CDR2 SMNVEV (reference sequence). Findings and caveats of the study: The study found higher clonality in lesional than normal scalp, especially in alopecia totalis/universalis. Many expanded lesional clones persisted in scalp and blood during tofacitinib treatment. Tofacitinib significantly decreased scalp clonality and expanded CD8+ clones among top 100.

Sample treatment: oral pan-JAK inhibitor, 5-10 mg twice daily. Both CD4+ and CD8+ T cells were separated by sorting PBMCs. cDNA serving as the sequencing template came from extracted, reverse transcribed RNA. Libraries were prepared by immunoSEQ multiplex PCR; TCRdb keeps only in-frame clonotypes and omits some of them. This table holds under 250,000 clones, approximately 70% found once. Sample: CD4+ T cells sorted from blood, taken at week 44, from a patient treated with tofacitinib. The source is a human donor with alopecia areata. The genes are TRBV27 and TRBJ2-7; D possibly corresponds to TRBD1 (5 bases). The DNA for the CDR3 is TGTGCCAGCAGTTTCGGTCAGGGTATGGGCTCCTACGAGCAGTACTTC. This gives the protein CASSFGQGMGSYEQYF.